Below are 26 T cell receptor beta chains sequenced from a single sample in a study of cytomegalovirus exposure and HLA in healthy donors. PCR involved 60 Vbeta and 13 Jbeta primers. Libraries were prepared by immunoSEQ multiplex PCR; TCRdb keeps only in-frame clonotypes and omits some of them. This table holds about 190,000 clones, about 80% found once. Material for sequencing was PBMCs. The receptors originated from a woman between 40 and 50 years old in good health and CMV-seronegative.

The J gene is TRBJ2-2, the V gene TRBV4-3, with TRBD2 matching over 8 bases. Germline lookup yields CDR1 LGHNA and CDR2 YSLEER. V trimming: 3 bases; J trimming: 8 bases; junction bases outside the gene matches: 5. The CDR3 has 14 amino acids. DNA of the CDR3: TGCGCCAGCAGCCATAGCGGGGAGGCGGGGGAGCTGTTTTTT. Its protein product is CASSHSGEAGELFF.

With respect to this clone: Other DNA variants within this sample encode the same CDR3. The V call is TRBV5-6, the J call TRBJ1-5; possible D gene TRBD1, 5 bases. The germline V gene has CDR1 SGHDT and CDR2 YYEEEE. Between the trimmed V and J ends, which lost 4 bases and 2 bases, there was a span of 10 bases. The CDR3 spans 14 residues. In DNA form, the CDR3 reads TGTGCCAGCAGCCTGGGGGGAGGCAATCAGCCCCAGCATTTT. This gives the protein CASSLGGGNQPQHF.

The V gene is TRBV27, the J gene TRBJ2-1, with 7 nucleotides matching TRBD2. The V gene's germline CDR1 is MNHEY and CDR2 SMNVEV (reference sequence). The CDR3 has 15 amino acids. V shed 2 bases, J shed 3 bases, and the junction held 4 bases outside the gene matches. This CDR3 reads CASSLPRDYYNEQFF. CDR3 bases: TGTGCCAGCAGTTTACCCCGGGACTACTACAATGAGCAGTTCTTC.

This chain links TRBV9 with TRBJ2-2; 8 bases are a match to TRBD1. CDR1 is SGDLS, CDR2 YYNGEE, per germline. With 3 bases clipped from V and 5 bases from J, the junction kept 6 bases outside the gene matches. This CDR3 comprises 15 residues. CDR3 loop: CASSGQGQWTGELFF. CDR3 coding DNA: TGTGCCAGCAGCGGACAGGGGCAGTGGACCGGGGAGCTGTTTTTT.

The chain couples TRBV29-1 to TRBJ1-2, with 7 positions matching TRBD1. V lost 4 bases, J lost 1 base, and 3 bases stayed unmatched. Looked up from germline, CDR1 is SQVTM and CDR2 is ANQGSEA. This CDR3 has 13 residues. The CDR3 loop is CSVAGQSNYGYTF. The CDR3 nucleotides read TGCAGCGTTGCGGGACAGAGTAACTATGGCTACACCTTC. The full variable domain, its missing parts supplied by reference TRBV29-1 and TRBJ1-2, is SAVISQKPSRDICQRGTSLTIQCQVDSQVTMMFWYRQQPGQSLTLIATANQGSEATYESGFVIDKFPISRPNLTFSTLTVSNMSPEDSSIYLCSVAGQSNYGYTFGSGTRLTVV.

The chain combines TRBV6-6 with TRBJ1-1, with D unclear. CDR3 length equals 14 residues. V lost 2 bases to trimming and J lost 6 bases, with 13 bases between them. In germline, CDR1 is MNHNY, CDR2 SVGAGI (reference sequence). The CDR3 DNA is TGTGCCAGCAGTTACAGTCCGGGAAGGTCTGAAGCTTTCTTT. Translating gives CASSYSPGRSEAFF.

A single count supports this clone. The V and J genes are TRBV2 and TRBJ1-1; 8 bases are a match to TRBD1. The trim removed 6 bases at V and 0 bases at J, leaving 12 bases unmatched. Germline CDR1 SNHLY, CDR2 FYNNEI. The CDR3 runs to 17 residues. The CDR3 protein is CASRDQGAPALNTEAFF. CDR3 bases: TGTGCCAGCAGGGATCAGGGGGCGCCTGCGTTGAACACTGAAGCTTTCTTT.

V is TRBV19 and J is TRBJ1-1; D gene uncertain. V was trimmed by 5 bases and J by 0 bases, leaving 7 bases between them. Germline V lookup: CDR1 LNHDA, CDR2 SQIVND (reference sequence). The CDR3 consists of 13 residues. This chain's CDR3 is CASSLNLNTEAFF. The DNA for the CDR3 is TGTGCCAGTAGTCTAAACCTGAACACTGAAGCTTTCTTT.

The table lists this clone with a few counts. V and J are TRBV5-6 and TRBJ2-1; D is uncertain. This CDR3 contains 13 residues. CDR1 and CDR2 from the germline V gene are SGHDT and YYEEEE. V was pared by 0 bases and J by 15 bases, with 16 bases between. The DNA for the CDR3 is TGTGCCAGCAGCTTGGCTACCCCCCTTGAGGCGTTCTTC. Protein: CASSLATPLEAFF.

With respect to this clone: A junction boundary mismatches the germline segment, possibly from a read error. This chain uses TRBV7-8 with TRBJ2-7; TRBD2 matches at 11 bases. CDR1 SGHVS and CDR2 FQNEAQ come from the germline V gene. The CDR3 spans 13 residues. In DNA, the CDR3 is TGTGCCAGCAGCTTAGAGGTTCAGACTAGCGGGAACTTC. Translating gives CASSLEVQTSGNF.

This chain uses TRBV6-5 with TRBJ2-3, with 8 bases aligning to TRBD2. The CDR3 spans 14 residues. Germline CDR1 and CDR2: MNHEY and SVGAGI. Trimming cost V 8 bases and J 5 bases; bases outside gene matches: 9. The CDR3 bases are TGTGCCAGCTCCGCCAGCGGGAGAAAAGATACGCAGTATTTT. Amino acid sequence: CASSASGRKDTQYF.

The gene calls are TRBV29-1 and TRBJ2-1; the D gene is possibly TRBD2 (6 bases). The V gene lost 6 bases and the J gene lost 2 bases, with 20 bases spanning the gap. This CDR3 region has 16 residues. Germline CDR1 reads SQVTM; CDR2 reads ANQGSEA. CDR3 sequence reads: CSVTGVVTAAYNEQFF. The CDR3 DNA is TGCAGCGTCACGGGGGTAGTAACGGCAGCCTACAATGAGCAGTTCTTC.

This sequence joins TRBV5-6 and TRBJ1-6; 7 nucleotides agree with TRBD1. The V and J ends lost 5 bases and 0 bases, in that order; junction bases with no gene match: 5. The CDR3 length is 16 residues. Germline V gives CDR1 SGHDT, CDR2 YYEEEE. The CDR3 DNA is TGTGCCAGCAGTCTACAGGGGAGCTCCTATAATTCACCCCTCCACTTT. It is translated as CASSLQGSSYNSPLHF.

This sequence joins TRBV5-6 and TRBJ1-4, with 8 bases that match TRBD1. The CDR3 totals 15 residues. CDR1 SGHDT and CDR2 YYEEEE come from the germline V gene. Trimming removed 2 bases from V and 3 bases from J; junction bases left unmatched: 3. The CDR3 spells CASSLETGANEKLFF. DNA for the CDR3: TGTGCCAGCAGCTTAGAGACAGGGGCTAATGAAAAACTGTTTTTT.

The chain links TRBV30 to TRBJ2-1; 11 bases line up with TRBD2. The germline CDR1 and CDR2 sequences are GTSNPN and SVGIG (reference sequence). This CDR3 contains 13 residues. J was trimmed by 15 bases and V by 1 base; bases with no gene match: 8. This chain's CDR3 is CAWSGTSGSVWFF. Written as DNA, the CDR3 is TGTGCCTGGAGTGGGACTAGCGGGTCGGTGTGGTTCTTC.

This sequence joins TRBV19 and TRBJ1-1; D possibly corresponds to TRBD1 (6 bases). Trimming took 4 bases from V and 4 from J, leaving 19 bases between them. CDR1 is LNHDA, CDR2 SQIVND, per germline (reference sequence). The CDR3 has 16 residues. Here the CDR3 reads CASSNHRVKGITEAFF. CDR3 nucleotide sequence: TGTGCCAGTAGTAACCACAGGGTGAAGGGGATCACTGAAGCTTTCTTT.

The rearrangement links TRBV7-2 to TRBJ2-7, with 10 bases identical to TRBD2. Germline CDR1 is SGHTA and CDR2 is FQGNSA. CDR3 size: 15 residues. The trim removed 3 bases at V and 4 bases at J, leaving 6 bases unmatched. The DNA for the CDR3 is TGTGCCAGCAGCTTCACTAGCGGGGCGATTTACGAGCAGTACTTC. Residues: CASSFTSGAIYEQYF. The full variable domain, with the rest looked up from reference TRBV7-2 and TRBJ2-7, is GAGVSQSPSNKVTEKGKDVELRCDPISGHTALYWYRQSLGQGLEFLIYFQGNSAPDKSGLPSDRFSAERTGGSVSTLTIQRTQQEDSAVYLCASSFTSGAIYEQYFGPGTRLTVT.

The CDR3 coding sequence is TGCGCCAGCCAGCCCGGGACTAGCGGGTACAATGAGCAGTTCTTC. This codes for CASQPGTSGYNEQFF. The chain employs TRBV4-1 and TRBJ2-1; 12 bases line up with TRBD2. Germline-derived CDR1 and CDR2 are MGHRA and YSYEKL. The CDR3 is made up of 15 amino acids. After removal of 8 bases from V and 4 bases from J, the junction contained 6 bases not matched to a gene.

J is TRBJ2-3 and V is TRBV27, with 7 bases identical to TRBD2. Germline V CDR1 and CDR2: MNHEY, SMNVEV (reference sequence). V trimming: 5 bases; J trimming: 3 bases; junction bases outside the gene matches: 11. The CDR3 sequence is 16 residues long. The CDR3 coding sequence is TGTGCCAGCAGTCCGGGGAGGCTAGCGGCGACAGATACGCAGTATTTT. It codes for CASSPGRLAATDTQYF.

This chain joins TRBV19 and TRBJ1-2; D is perhaps TRBD1 (6 bases). The CDR3 length is 15 residues. Trimming removed 4 bases at V and 7 bases at J, with 19 bases between. CDR1 is LNHDA and CDR2 is SQIVND in the germline V gene (reference sequence). The CDR3 sequence is CASSRSRGFQPGYTF. In DNA, the CDR3 is TGTGCCAGTAGTAGATCCAGGGGTTTCCAACCTGGCTACACCTTC.

The rearrangement joins TRBV11-3 to TRBJ1-1, with 7 bases that match TRBD1. The V segment lost 6 bases and the J segment 5 bases; nucleotides outside the gene matches: 9. The CDR3 is made up of 14 amino acids. In germline, CDR1 is SGHNT, CDR2 YENEEA. CDR3 amino acids: CASRPEQGRTEAFF. The CDR3 DNA reads TGTGCCAGCAGGCCCGAACAGGGGAGGACTGAAGCTTTCTTT.

V gene TRBV11-2 combines with J gene TRBJ2-1; 11 nucleotides agree with TRBD2. CDR1 SGHAT and CDR2 FQNNGV come from the germline V gene. This CDR3 is 16 amino acids long. V lost 5 bases to trimming and J lost 5 bases; unmatched junction nucleotides: 8. The CDR3, as DNA: TGTGCCAGCAGCCCCATTAGCGGGAGGGCCGACAATGAGCAGTTCTTC. Its protein product is CASSPISGRADNEQFF.

This clone was seen only a few times. The rearrangement joins TRBV19 to TRBJ1-2, with D perhaps matching TRBD1 (6 bases). This CDR3 has 15 amino acids. The germline V gene encodes CDR1 LNHDA and CDR2 SQIVND (reference sequence). V was pared by 3 bases and J by 1 base, with 12 bases between. The CDR3 coding sequence is TGTGCCAGTAGTATCTGGACAGCCAATAACTATGGCTACACCTTC. This encodes CASSIWTANNYGYTF. Based on the CDR3 plus reference TRBV19 and TRBJ1-2, the full variable domain is DGGITQSPKYLFRKEGQNVTLSCEQNLNHDAMYWYRQDPGQGLRLIYYSQIVNDFQKGDIAEGYSVSREKKESFPLTVTSAQKNPTAFYLCASSIWTANNYGYTFGSGTRLTVV.

This clone is a singleton in its sample. J is TRBJ2-5 and V is TRBV5-6; D is uncertain. CDR1 is SGHDT, CDR2 YYEEEE, per germline. V lost 4 bases and J lost 1, with 11 bases in between. This CDR3 region has 14 residues. This chain's CDR3 is CASSPLGAQETQYF. In DNA form, the CDR3 reads TGTGCCAGCAGCCCTCTCGGAGCCCAAGAGACCCAGTACTTC.

The rearrangement links TRBV5-1 to TRBJ1-1; 8 bases map to TRBD1. V trimming: 0 bases; J trimming: 5 bases; junction bases outside the gene matches: 3. The CDR3 length is 14 residues. Germline loops: CDR1 SGHRS, CDR2 YFSETQ. The DNA of the CDR3 is TGCGCCAGCAGCTTGGGGGGGACAGGAACTGAAGCTTTCTTT. Translation gives CASSLGGTGTEAFF.

CDR3 bases: TGTGCCATCCCACAGGGGGTGAGCACAGATACGCAGTATTTT. It encodes CAIPQGVSTDTQYF. The J gene is TRBJ2-3, the V gene TRBV2; 8 nucleotides align to TRBD1. J lost 0 bases, V lost 10 bases, and 6 bases had no gene match. From germline, CDR1 is SNHLY and CDR2 FYNNEI. This CDR3 region has 14 residues.